This is a list of T cell receptor beta chains from one sample in a study of a mutant IDH1 vaccine in newly diagnosed glioma. The repertoire was sequenced with immunoSEQ multiplex PCR; TCRdb's copy has only in-frame clones and lacks some. Of about 54,000 clones in the sample, around four fifths were seen once. These receptors have no known antigen. This specimen consisted of PBMCs, obtained from a glioma patient whose treatment included an IDH1 peptide vaccine. These receptors were taken from a woman aged 18-29 years with glioma. CDR3s include the opening cysteine and the closing phenylalanine or tryptophan.

cdr3_aa	cdr3_length	v_call	j_call
CASSPYRTNNSPLHF	15	TRBV7-9	TRBJ1-6
CASSVGQGASYEQYF	15	TRBV9	TRBJ2-7
CSVELRASEAFF	12	TRBV29-1	TRBJ1-1
CASRTGASNYGYTF	14	TRBV13	TRBJ1-2
CASSLRGGSQPQHF	14	TRBV27	TRBJ1-5
CASSSGDKAYNEQFF	15	TRBV5-1	TRBJ2-1
CASSSPDGFNQPQHF	15	TRBV7-2	TRBJ1-5
CAKNRHAGANVLTF	14	TRBV30	TRBJ2-6
CASSIPGHSSGANVLTF	17	TRBV7-9	TRBJ2-6
CASSPQGAGGEQYF	14	TRBV7-8	TRBJ2-7
CASSSGKYEQFF	12	TRBV5-1	TRBJ2-1
CASSRLHRDRVVVYGYTF	18	TRBV5-5	TRBJ1-2
CSVGGLNQPQHF	12	TRBV29-1	TRBJ1-5
CASSRWTAYQETQYF	15	TRBV18	TRBJ2-5
CASSESDTNYGYTF	14	TRBV2	TRBJ1-2
CASSSQLAGGGEQYF	15	TRBV7-2	TRBJ2-7
CASTQDAVSHTEAFF	15	TRBV9	TRBJ1-1
CASSLGTGTEAFF	13	TRBV7-9	TRBJ1-1
CASSVAGGRETQYF	14	TRBV25-1	TRBJ2-5
CASIPRNRGTYEQYF	15	TRBV2	TRBJ2-7
CASQMGGNLAGELFF	15	TRBV9	TRBJ2-2
CASSGNRGNQPQHF	14	TRBV19	TRBJ1-5
CASSLAPGNTIYF	13	TRBV5-4	TRBJ1-3
CASTTSGSDTQYF	13	TRBV5-6	TRBJ2-3
CASSVDPRGRDNEQFF	16	TRBV9	TRBJ2-1
CASSELGTARNEQFF	15	TRBV6-1	TRBJ2-1
CASSPLGGNYDGYTF	15	TRBV27	TRBJ1-2
CASSSVGNTEAFF	13	TRBV27	TRBJ1-1
CASSREGGFPTGTQYF	16	TRBV4-2	TRBJ2-3
CASSLYDAMSYTF	13	TRBV5-1	TRBJ1-2
CASSFPGLAEVQETQYF	17	TRBV11-3	TRBJ2-5
CASSLGSGGYTDTQYF	16	TRBV5-1	TRBJ2-3
CASSPQGRRTDTQYF	15	TRBV13	TRBJ2-3
CASSLGRNRDRGGTGELFF	19	TRBV5-1	TRBJ2-2
CASSQSLDLSNQPQHF	16	TRBV4-3	TRBJ1-5
CASNLTRLAGTNTGELFF	18	TRBV27	TRBJ2-2
CASRLLAGGPEGELFF	16	TRBV7-9	TRBJ2-2
CASRFEGGGSYNEQFF	16	TRBV4-2	TRBJ2-1
CASSVARPVEFF	12	TRBV10-2	TRBJ2-1
CASSSYSGTSTDTQYF	16	TRBV11-3	TRBJ2-3
CASSLSVTSETQYF	14	TRBV5-1	TRBJ2-5
CASSEALRRGRNYGYTF	17	TRBV2	TRBJ1-2
CASSPPGLLGTSYEQYF	17	TRBV18	TRBJ2-7
CASSPTGGGHGYTF	14	TRBV11-2	TRBJ1-2